This TCR beta chain was recovered during a study of cytomegalovirus exposure and HLA in healthy donors. Primers for the PCR totalled 60 Vbeta and 13 Jbeta. Clones were sequenced by immunoSEQ multiplex PCR, and TCRdb holds only the in-frame ones, with some missing. The sample holds about 180,000 clones; about 77% are singletons and the top ten take under 2.5%. This CDR3 region has 14 residues. Germline V gives CDR1 SGDLS, CDR2 YYNGEE. The germline V and J ends were trimmed by 1 base and 6 bases, with 10 bases remaining between them. Study conclusions and caveats: A later analysis reportedly found that, within productive TCRs, an Asian-associated ancestry cluster had fewer N-insertions than the mean observed across the roughly 700 donors. Accurate predictions that matched the HLA-A and HLA-B alleles of most subjects were reportedly made from TCR beta sequences. Certain indistinguishable V segments, among them TRBV6-2 and TRBV6-3, were excluded.

Note on this clone: As yet, its antigen is unknown.

The V call is TRBV9, the J call TRBJ1-4; a possible D gene is TRBD1 (5 bases). The specimen was PBMCs. This sequence was found in a young woman in good health and CMV-seropositive. The CDR3, as DNA: TGTGCCAGCAGCGTATTAGGGGTGGATGAAAAACTGTTTTTT. It yields the protein CASSVLGVDEKLFF. Drawing the rest from reference TRBV9 and TRBJ1-4, the complete variable domain is DSGVTQTPKHLITATGQRVTLRCSPRSGDLSVYWYQQSLDQGLQFLIQYYNGEERAKGNILERFSAQQFPDLHSELNLSSLELGDSALYFCASSVLGVDEKLFFGSGTQLSVL.